The source of this T cell receptor beta chain is a study of control samples from healthy donors and cancer patients. Using immunoSEQ multiplex PCR, the repertoire was profiled, and TCRdb retains in-frame clones only, with some absent. The table includes 90,000 or so clones, around 90% detected once. Trimming cost V 2 bases and J 7 bases, with 6 bases left between them. Germline CDR1 is KGHSH and CDR2 is LQKENI. The CDR3 spans 13 residues. This receptor was obtained from a woman aged 55-70 years in good health. The rearrangement links TRBV18 to TRBJ1-6; D ambiguous. The sequenced sample was blood. CDR3 DNA: TGTGCCAGCTCACCAGGGTCGAATTCACCCCTCCACTTT. As protein: CASSPGSNSPLHF.